This TCR beta chain was sequenced for a study of T cell repertoires in cytomegalovirus infection. Study overall: Researchers turned to recently identified HLA-C-restricted CMV epitopes as well as well-studied HLA-B-restricted ones. Indications came from public TCR beta signatures; they pointed to CMV infection and to a matching HLA type. Study-wide results and limits: Cumulative public TCR beta family frequency identified CMV carriers with the relevant HLA. HLA-C-restricted TCR beta clonotypes specific for CMV led the ex vivo response.

A remark on this clonotype: Antigen specificity is unknown.

Each CDR3 protein is one row after TCRdb ran MiXCR on the reads. The sample includes around 750,000 distinct CDR3 sequences, 32% of them seen just once. The CDR3 covers 12 residues. The germline gives CDR1 ENHRY, CDR2 SYGVKD. The ends were cut back, 8 bases at V and 5 bases at J, with 12 bases in the middle. The chain is built from TRBV10-3 and TRBJ1-2, with D possibly being TRBD1 (6 bases). The sequencing used cultured CD8+ T cells from PBMCs, collected from culture after CMV antigen stimulation. This clonotype was obtained from a human donor in good health (CMV status not recorded). Some clones in this sample may be carry-over from other donors' samples. DNA of the CDR3: TGTGCCATCTATCAGGGGACATATGGCTACACCTTC. It yields the protein CAIYQGTYGYTF.